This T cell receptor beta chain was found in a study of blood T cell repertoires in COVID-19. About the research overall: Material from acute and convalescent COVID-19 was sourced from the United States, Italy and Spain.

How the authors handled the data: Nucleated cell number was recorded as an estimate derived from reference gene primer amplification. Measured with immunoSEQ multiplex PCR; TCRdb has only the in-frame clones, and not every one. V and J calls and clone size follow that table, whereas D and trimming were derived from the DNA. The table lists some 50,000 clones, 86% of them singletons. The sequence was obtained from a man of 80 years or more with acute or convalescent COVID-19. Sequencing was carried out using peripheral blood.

The DNA of the CDR3 is TGTGCCAGCAGCCCCCGGGACACCTATGGCTACACCTTC. Its translation: CASSPRDTYGYTF. This chain uses TRBV3-1 (or the pseudogene TRBV3-2) with TRBJ1-2; possible D gene TRBD1, 6 bases. The ends were cut back, 4 bases at V and 4 bases at J, with 10 bases in the middle. The CDR3 contains 13 residues. The germline gives CDR1 LGHDT, CDR2 YNNKEL (reference sequence).